This T cell receptor (beta chain) was recorded in a study of blood T cell repertoires in COVID-19. Study background: Specimens from acute and convalescent COVID-19 originated in the United States, Italy and Spain. Nucleic acid was either cDNA or gDNA, and it came from T cells, B-cell-depleted T cells, or PBMCs.

Per the germline V gene, CDR1 is SGHTA and CDR2 is FQGNSA. CDR3 length: 16 residues. V lost 4 bases, J lost 6 bases, and 12 bases stayed unmatched. In the original workflow: Reference gene primer amplification yielded estimated nucleated cell counts. Sequencing was performed with immunoSEQ multiplex PCR; in TCRdb, only in-frame clones are kept and a portion is missing. The DNA gave D and trimming, while V, J and clone size come from that table. Of about 110,000 clones detected, 84% appear once; the ten largest clones hold about 6.6%. The chain carries TRBV7-2 and TRBJ2-3, with TRBD2 matching 8 bases. Sequenced sample: peripheral blood. The sequence was collected from a woman between 50 and 59 years old with acute or convalescent COVID-19. CDR3: CASSSYSGGAVDTQYF. The CDR3 nucleotides read TGTGCCAGCAGCTCCTATTCCGGGGGGGCTGTGGATACGCAGTATTTT.